This T cell receptor beta chain was recorded in a study of tumor-infiltrating lymphocytes in primary liver carcinoma. Overall study context: The patient group consisted of men and women aged 30 to 69 years. Findings of the study overall: Among the pair types, tumor region pairs showed more overlap than tumor-adjacent and tumor-blood pairs. With p = 0.039, the top-250-clone fraction in tumors significantly exceeded that in blood.

This clonotype was recorded at least ten times. Its specificity is unknown. A primer matching the constant region was used to make TCR beta cDNA from 500 to 600 ng of total RNA. Construction of TCR beta libraries relied on three successive nested multiplex PCR rounds employing slightly modified ARM-PCR. In the first two PCR rounds, TRBV1-TRBV30 forward primers were paired with a C-beta reverse primer, and each round lasted roughly 9 cycles. TCRdb re-derived calls from the multiplex PCR reads in MiXCR, one entry per CDR3 protein. Of 40,000 or so distinct CDR3 sequences in the sample, roughly 74% are singletons; the top ten hold around two fifths. The approximately 17-34 mg bulk tissue piece was not sorted before simultaneous RNA and DNA extraction. Patients were treatment-naive with chronic HBV infection. Unmatched junction bases numbered 11, after V lost 10 bases and J lost 0 bases. The CDR3 length is 16 residues. Germline V lookup: CDR1 MNHNS, CDR2 SASEGT.

This clonotype originated in a woman aged 25 to 45 with primary liver carcinoma and hepatitis B virus infection. This chain connects TRBV6-1 to TRBJ2-7; 11 bases line up with TRBD2. Sample: tumor-adjacent normal liver tissue. The CDR3: CAIDRLAGTPSYEQYF. The CDR3 DNA sequence: TGTGCCATCGATCGACTAGCGGGAACTCCCTCCTACGAGCAGTACTTC.